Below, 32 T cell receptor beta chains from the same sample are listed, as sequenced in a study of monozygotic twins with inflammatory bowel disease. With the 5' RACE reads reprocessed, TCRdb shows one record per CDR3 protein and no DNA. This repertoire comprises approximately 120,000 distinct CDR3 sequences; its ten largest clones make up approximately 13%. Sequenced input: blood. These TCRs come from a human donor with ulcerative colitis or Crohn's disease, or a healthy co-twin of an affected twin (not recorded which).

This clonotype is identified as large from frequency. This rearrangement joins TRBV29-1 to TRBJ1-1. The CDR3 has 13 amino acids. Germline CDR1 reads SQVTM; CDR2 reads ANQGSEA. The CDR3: CSGFRDAGTEAFF.

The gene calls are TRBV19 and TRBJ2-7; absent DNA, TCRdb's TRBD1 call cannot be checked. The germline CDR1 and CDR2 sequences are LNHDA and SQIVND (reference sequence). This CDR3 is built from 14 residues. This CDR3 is CASRGVGSSYEQYF.

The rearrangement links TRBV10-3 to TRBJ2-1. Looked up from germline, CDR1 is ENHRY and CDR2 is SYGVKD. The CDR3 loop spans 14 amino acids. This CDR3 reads CAISNSPSYNEQFF.

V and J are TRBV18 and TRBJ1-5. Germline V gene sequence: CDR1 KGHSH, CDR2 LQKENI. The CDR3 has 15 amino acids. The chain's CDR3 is CASSPGSQRDQPQHF.

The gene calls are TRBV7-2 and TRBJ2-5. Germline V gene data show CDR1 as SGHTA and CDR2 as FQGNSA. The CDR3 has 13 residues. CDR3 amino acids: CASSLEGEKTQYF.

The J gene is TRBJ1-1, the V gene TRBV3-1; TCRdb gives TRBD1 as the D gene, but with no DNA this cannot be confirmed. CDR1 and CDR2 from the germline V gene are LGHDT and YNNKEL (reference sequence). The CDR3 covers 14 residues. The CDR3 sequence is CASSQKNRGTEAFF.

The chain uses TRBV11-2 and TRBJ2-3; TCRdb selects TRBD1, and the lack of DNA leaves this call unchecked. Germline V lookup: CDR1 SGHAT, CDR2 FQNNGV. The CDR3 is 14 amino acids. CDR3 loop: CASSLGGAEDTQYF.

CDR3: CASSLGQMDQPQHF. The rearrangement joins TRBV5-1 to TRBJ1-5. This CDR3 has 14 residues. Germline lookup yields CDR1 SGHRS and CDR2 YFSETQ.

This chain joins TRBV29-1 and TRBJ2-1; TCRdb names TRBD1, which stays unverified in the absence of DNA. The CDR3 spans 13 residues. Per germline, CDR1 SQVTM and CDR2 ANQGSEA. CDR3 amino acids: CSHSLGAYNEQFF.

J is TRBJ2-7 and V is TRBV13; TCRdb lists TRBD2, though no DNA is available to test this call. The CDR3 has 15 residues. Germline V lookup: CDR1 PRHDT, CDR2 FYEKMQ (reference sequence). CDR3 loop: CASSPTGGLAGEQYF.

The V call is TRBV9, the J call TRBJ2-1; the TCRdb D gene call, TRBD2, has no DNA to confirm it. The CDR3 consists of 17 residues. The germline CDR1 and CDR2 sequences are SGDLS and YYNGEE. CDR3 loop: CASSAGLLAGGPDEQFF.

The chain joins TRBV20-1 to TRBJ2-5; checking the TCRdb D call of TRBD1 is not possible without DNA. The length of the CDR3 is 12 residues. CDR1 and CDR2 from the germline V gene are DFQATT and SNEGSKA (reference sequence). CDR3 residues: CSARDYGGTQYF.

CDR3 protein: CSARDQGAGELFF. The chain uses TRBV20-1 and TRBJ2-2; checking the TCRdb D call of TRBD1 is not possible without DNA. CDR3 length equals 13 residues. Germline V gene lookup returns CDR1 DFQATT and CDR2 SNEGSKA (reference sequence).

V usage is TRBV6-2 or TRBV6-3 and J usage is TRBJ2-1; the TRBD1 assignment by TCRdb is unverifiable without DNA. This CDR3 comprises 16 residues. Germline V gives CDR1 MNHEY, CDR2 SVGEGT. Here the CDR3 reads CASSSPRGDPRVEQFF.

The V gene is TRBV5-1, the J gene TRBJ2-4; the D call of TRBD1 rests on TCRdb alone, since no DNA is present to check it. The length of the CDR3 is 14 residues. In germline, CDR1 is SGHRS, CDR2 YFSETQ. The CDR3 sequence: CASSLQGRSDIQYF.

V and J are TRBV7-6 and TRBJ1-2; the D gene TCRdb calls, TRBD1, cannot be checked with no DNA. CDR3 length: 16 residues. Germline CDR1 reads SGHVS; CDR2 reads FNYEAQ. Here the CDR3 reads CASSPRSGGAIHGYTF.

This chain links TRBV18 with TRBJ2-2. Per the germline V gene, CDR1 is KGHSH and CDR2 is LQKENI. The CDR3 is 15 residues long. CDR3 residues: CASSPVGPNTGELFF. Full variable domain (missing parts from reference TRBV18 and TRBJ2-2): NAGVMQNPRHLVRRRGQEARLRCSPMKGHSHVYWYRQLPEEGLKFMVYLQKENIIDESGMPKERFSAEFPKEGPSILRIQQVVRGDSAAYFCASSPVGPNTGELFFGEGSRLTVL.

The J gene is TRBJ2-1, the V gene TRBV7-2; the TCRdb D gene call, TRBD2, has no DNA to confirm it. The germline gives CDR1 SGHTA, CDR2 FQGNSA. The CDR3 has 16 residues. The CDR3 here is CASSLGFSGTYNEQFF.

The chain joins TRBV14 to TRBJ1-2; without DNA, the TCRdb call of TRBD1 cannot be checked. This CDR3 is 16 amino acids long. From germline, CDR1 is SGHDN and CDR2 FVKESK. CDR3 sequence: CASSQVGQGAVYGYTF.

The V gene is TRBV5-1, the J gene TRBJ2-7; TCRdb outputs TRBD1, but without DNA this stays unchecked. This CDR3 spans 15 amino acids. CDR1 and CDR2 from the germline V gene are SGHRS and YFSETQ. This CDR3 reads CASSLPTGGTEEQYF.

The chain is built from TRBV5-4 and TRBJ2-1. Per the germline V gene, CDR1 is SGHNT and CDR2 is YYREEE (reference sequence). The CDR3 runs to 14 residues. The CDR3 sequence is CASSFGQTYNEQFF.

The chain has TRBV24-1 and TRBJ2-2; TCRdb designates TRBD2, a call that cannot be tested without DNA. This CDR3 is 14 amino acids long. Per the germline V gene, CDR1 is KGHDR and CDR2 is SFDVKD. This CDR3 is CATSDFGGTGELFF.

The CDR3 region is CASQEGLGDEQFF. The V call is TRBV7-9, the J call TRBJ2-1. CDR1 and CDR2 (germline): SEHNR, FQNEAQ (reference sequence). The CDR3 loop spans 13 amino acids.

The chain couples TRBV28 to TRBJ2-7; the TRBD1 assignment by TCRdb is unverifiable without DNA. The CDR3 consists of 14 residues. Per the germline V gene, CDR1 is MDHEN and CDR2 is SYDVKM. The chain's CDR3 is CASSTDRFLYEQYF.

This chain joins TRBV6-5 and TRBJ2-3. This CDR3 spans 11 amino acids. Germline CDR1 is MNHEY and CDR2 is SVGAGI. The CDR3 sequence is CASSYSDTQYF.

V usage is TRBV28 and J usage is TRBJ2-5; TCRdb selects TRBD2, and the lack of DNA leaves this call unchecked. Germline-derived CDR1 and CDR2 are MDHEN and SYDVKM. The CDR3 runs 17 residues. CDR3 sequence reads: CASSFPSGVAGEETQYF.

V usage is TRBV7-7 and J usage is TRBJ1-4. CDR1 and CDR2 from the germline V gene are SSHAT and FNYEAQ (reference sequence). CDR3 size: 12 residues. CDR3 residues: CASSSGGEKLFF.

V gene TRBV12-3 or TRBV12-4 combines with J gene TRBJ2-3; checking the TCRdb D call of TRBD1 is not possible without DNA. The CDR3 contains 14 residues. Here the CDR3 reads CASRRDPSTDTQYF.

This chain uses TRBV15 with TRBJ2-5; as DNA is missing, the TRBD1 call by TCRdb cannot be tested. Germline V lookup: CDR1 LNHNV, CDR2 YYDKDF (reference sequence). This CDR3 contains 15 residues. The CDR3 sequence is CATSREGTVQGTQYF.

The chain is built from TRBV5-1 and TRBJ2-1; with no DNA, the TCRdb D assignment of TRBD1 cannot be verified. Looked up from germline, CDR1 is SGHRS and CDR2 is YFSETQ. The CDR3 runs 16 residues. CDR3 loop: CASNLPPGQGPPKQFF.

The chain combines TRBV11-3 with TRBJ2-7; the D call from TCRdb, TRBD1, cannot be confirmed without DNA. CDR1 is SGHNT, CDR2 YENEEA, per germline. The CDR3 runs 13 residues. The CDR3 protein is CASSMIQGIEQYF.

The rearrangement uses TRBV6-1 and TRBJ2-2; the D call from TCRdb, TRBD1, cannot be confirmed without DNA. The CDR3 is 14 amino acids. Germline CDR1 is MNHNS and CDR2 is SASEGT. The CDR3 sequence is CASQKGQYTGELFF.